The sequence of this TCR beta chain was determined in a study of blood T cell repertoires in COVID-19. In the study overall: Material from acute and convalescent COVID-19 was sourced from the United States, Italy and Spain. Sample material is recorded as cDNA or gDNA derived from T cells, B-cell-depleted T cells, or PBMCs.

Original analysis: Amplification from reference gene primers served as the basis for estimated nucleated cell counts. Produced via immunoSEQ multiplex PCR; TCRdb's table is partial and in-frame only. V and J calls and clone size are given by that table; D and trimming were obtained from the DNA. This sample has more than 100,000 clones, with 89% found just once. This TCR derives from a woman in her sixties or seventies with acute or convalescent COVID-19. The sequencing input was peripheral blood.

CDR3 amino acids: CASSAHLDTQYF. The CDR3 DNA is TGTGCCAGCAGTGCCCACTTAGATACGCAGTATTTT. This chain uses TRBV2 with TRBJ2-3; D call uncertain. The CDR3 has 12 amino acids. V was pared by 4 bases and J by 5 bases, with 7 bases between. Germline V gene data show CDR1 as SNHLY and CDR2 as FYNNEI.